What follows are 25 T cell receptor beta chains derived from one specimen sequenced in a study of cytomegalovirus exposure and HLA in healthy donors (dated by TCRdb to about 2017). Library preparation was by the immunoSEQ multiplex PCR assay. A mixture of 60 forward primers for TCR Vbeta segments and 13 reverse primers for TCR Jbeta segments was used in the multiplex PCR. In its TCRdb copy, this immuneACCESS table keeps in-frame sequences only and misses some clones. Where compared with another copy, unresolved V genes explain less than half of these, and the others have no known cause. The sample table lists under 200,000 clones, around 65% of them with a count of one. Less than 3% of the sample is held by the ten biggest clonotypes. Sequencing input: PBMCs. The receptor set was obtained from a woman between 40 and 50 years old in good health and CMV-seropositive.

This chain uses TRBV2 with TRBJ2-3, with 12 bases identical to TRBD2. Trimming removed 8 bases from V and 0 bases from J; junction bases left unmatched: 6. The CDR3 is 16 residues long. CDR1 SNHLY and CDR2 FYNNEI come from the germline V gene. This CDR3 reads CASQTSGGASTDTQYF. The CDR3 DNA reads as TGTGCCAGCCAGACTAGCGGGGGAGCTAGCACAGATACGCAGTATTTT. The variable domain in full, completed from reference TRBV2 and TRBJ2-3, reads EPEVTQTPSHQVTQMGQEVILRCVPISNHLYFYWYRQILGQKVEFLVSFYNNEISEKSEIFDDQFSVERPDGSNFTLKIRSTKLEDSAMYFCASQTSGGASTDTQYFGPGTRLTVL.

V and J are TRBV14 and TRBJ2-5; D unresolved. V was shortened by 3 bases and J by 3 bases, with 11 bases between the two germline ends. The CDR3 loop spans 14 amino acids. Germline V gene data show CDR1 as SGHDN and CDR2 as FVKESK. The CDR3 region has the DNA TGTGCCAGCAGCCAGAAGCAGGTAGAAGAGACCCAGTACTTC. This encodes CASSQKQVEETQYF. Variable domain in full (rest from reference TRBV14 and TRBJ2-5): EAGVTQFPSHSVIEKGQTVTLRCDPISGHDNLYWYRRVMGKEIKFLLHFVKESKQDESGMPNNRFLAERTGGTYSTLKVQPAELEDSGVYFCASSQKQVEETQYFGPGTRLLVL.

The chain links TRBV21-1 to TRBJ1-5; no check of the table's D call, TRBD1, against the DNA was made. TRBV21-1 is deemed a pseudogene. This CDR3 is 14 amino acids long. The CDR3 protein is CASSNRQTDQPQHF. Here the CDR3 DNA reads TGTGCCAGCAGCAATAGACAGACGGATCAGCCCCAGCATTTT.

The rearrangement links TRBV6-6 to TRBJ2-5; 7 bases agree with TRBD2. This CDR3 is built from 13 residues. Germline CDR1 MNHNY, CDR2 SVGAGI (reference sequence). J gave up 3 bases and V 6 bases, and 4 bases lay outside the gene matches. For the CDR3, the DNA is TGTGCCAGCAGATCTAGCGGAAAAGAGACCCAGTACTTC. Amino acid sequence: CASRSSGKETQYF.

The J gene is TRBJ1-1, the V gene TRBV4-3; possible D gene TRBD1, 6 bases. This CDR3 contains 16 residues. Germline CDR1 LGHNA, CDR2 YSLEER. The ends were cut back, 0 bases at V and 0 bases at J, with 11 bases in the middle. The CDR3 DNA follows: TGCGCCAGCAGCCAAGATTGGGGGGGCATGAACACTGAAGCTTTCTTT. This gives the protein CASSQDWGGMNTEAFF.

The CDR3, as DNA: TGCGCCAGCAGTCCGGACAACCCCCTCGGCGAGCAGTACTTC. This gives the protein CASSPDNPLGEQYF. This chain connects TRBV5-1 to TRBJ2-7; perhaps TRBD1 as D (5 bases). V was pared by 5 bases and J by 6 bases, with 18 bases between. This CDR3 has 14 amino acids. Looked up from germline, CDR1 is SGHRS and CDR2 is YFSETQ.

V and J are TRBV6-1 and TRBJ2-3, with 9 bases that match TRBD2. CDR3 length equals 15 residues. The V gene end was trimmed by 4 bases and the J gene end by 7 bases; junction bases not matched to a gene: 9. Germline CDR1 reads MNHNS; CDR2 reads SASEGT. The CDR3 DNA sequence: TGTGCCAGCAGTGCCTTAGCGGGAGTATGGAATACGCAGTATTTT. Residues: CASSALAGVWNTQYF.

CDR3 nucleotides: TGCGCCAGCAGCCTGGGACAGGGGGGCGAAGCTTTCTTT. This gives the protein CASSLGQGGEAFF. The genes are TRBV4-3 and TRBJ1-1; 11 bases are a match to TRBD1. Germline CDR1 is LGHNA and CDR2 is YSLEER. The trim removed 4 bases at V and 8 bases at J, leaving 3 bases unmatched. The CDR3 is made up of 13 amino acids.

This CDR3 reads CASSQTGTSGRPYNEQFF. In nucleotides, the CDR3 is TGCGCCAGCAGCCAAACAGGGACTAGCGGGAGACCCTACAATGAGCAGTTCTTC. The V gene is TRBV4-3, the J gene TRBJ2-1, with TRBD2 matching 14 bases. J was trimmed by 2 bases and V by 2 bases; bases with no gene match: 5. This CDR3 has 18 amino acids. The germline V gene has CDR1 LGHNA and CDR2 YSLEER.

CDR3 in amino acids: CASSLGTSNYGYTF. The CDR3 DNA follows: TGTGCCAGCAGTTTGGGCACTTCTAACTATGGCTACACCTTC. V and J are TRBV28 and TRBJ1-2; the D is unclear. The CDR3 loop spans 14 amino acids. The V end was cut by 3 bases, the J end by 0 bases, with 8 bases between. Germline CDR1 and CDR2: MDHEN and SYDVKM.

The chain links TRBV19 to TRBJ2-1, with TRBD2 matching 9 bases. The germline gives CDR1 LNHDA, CDR2 SQIVND (reference sequence). The CDR3 loop spans 16 amino acids. V lost 3 bases, J lost 2 bases, and 5 bases stayed unmatched. The CDR3 nucleotides are TGTGCCAGTAGTATTGGCGCGGGAGGGCCCTACAATGAGCAGTTCTTC. Its translation: CASSIGAGGPYNEQFF. The entire variable domain, with the rest obtained from reference TRBV19 and TRBJ2-1, is as follows: DGGITQSPKYLFRKEGQNVTLSCEQNLNHDAMYWYRQDPGQGLRLIYYSQIVNDFQKGDIAEGYSVSREKKESFPLTVTSAQKNPTAFYLCASSIGAGGPYNEQFFGPGTRLTVL.

J is TRBJ2-1 and V is TRBV4-2, with 8 nucleotides matching TRBD2. With 1 base clipped from V and 5 bases from J, the junction kept 7 bases outside the gene matches. The germline CDR1 and CDR2 sequences are LGHNA and YNFKEQ. The CDR3 has 16 amino acids. The CDR3 reads CASSQVDGRGNNEQFF. In DNA, the CDR3 is TGTGCCAGCAGCCAAGTCGACGGGAGGGGGAACAATGAGCAGTTCTTC.

This clone appeared once. The V and J genes are TRBV27 and TRBJ2-1; 9 nucleotides align to TRBD2. CDR3 length: 18 amino acids. The V and J ends lost 4 bases and 4 bases, in that order; junction bases with no gene match: 14. Per the germline V gene, CDR1 is MNHEY and CDR2 is SMNVEV (reference sequence). The CDR3 sequence is CASSSPPHLAGLYNEQFF. The CDR3 nucleotides read TGTGCCAGCAGTTCCCCCCCCCATCTAGCGGGGTTATACAATGAGCAGTTCTTC.

The chain combines TRBV5-6 with TRBJ2-6, with D perhaps TRBD2 (6 bases). Germline loops: CDR1 SGHDT, CDR2 YYEEEE. V was pared by 4 bases and J by 2 bases, with 10 bases between. The length of the CDR3 is 15 residues. CDR3 loop: CASSTGSAGANVLTF. DNA of the CDR3: TGTGCCAGCAGCACCGGGAGCGCTGGGGCCAACGTCCTGACTTTC.

The CDR3 sequence is CASRLGGLESYGYTF. The CDR3 DNA is TGTGCCAGCAGGTTGGGGGGGCTTGAGTCCTATGGCTACACCTTC. The J gene is TRBJ1-2, the V gene TRBV7-9; tentatively, D is TRBD1 (6 bases). The length of the CDR3 is 15 residues. Germline lookup yields CDR1 SEHNR and CDR2 FQNEAQ (reference sequence). Between the trimmed V and J ends, which lost 6 bases and 4 bases, there was a span of 18 bases. Filled out from reference TRBV7-9 and TRBJ1-2, the complete variable domain reads DTGVSQNPRHKITKRGQNVTFRCDPISEHNRLYWYRQTLGQGPEFLTYFQNEAQLEKSRLLSDRFSAERPKGSFSTLEIQRTEQGDSAMYLCASRLGGLESYGYTFGSGTRLTVV.

This chain connects TRBV28 to TRBJ2-7, with 8 nucleotides matching TRBD2. V shed 9 bases and J 3 bases; nucleotides not matched to a gene: 16. The CDR3 is made up of 16 amino acids. The germline gives CDR1 MDHEN, CDR2 SYDVKM. CDR3 DNA sequence: TGTGCCAGTACGACAGGTCCGGGACTAGTGGGCTACGAGCAGTACTTC. Protein sequence: CASTTGPGLVGYEQYF.

This rearrangement joins TRBV6-1 to TRBJ1-6; D is unclear. The CDR3 contains 15 residues. Between the trimmed V and J ends, which lost 2 bases and 6 bases, there was a span of 11 bases. The germline CDR1 and CDR2 sequences are MNHNS and SASEGT. CDR3 loop: CASSESPTVNSPLHF. The CDR3 DNA is TGTGCCAGCAGTGAATCCCCGACTGTTAATTCACCCCTCCACTTT.

The genes are TRBV18 and TRBJ2-5; D perhaps matches TRBD1 (6 bases). V was pared by 5 bases and J by 3 bases, with 16 bases between. The CDR3 is made up of 15 amino acids. Germline values: CDR1 KGHSH, CDR2 LQKENI. The DNA of the CDR3 is TGTGCCAGCTCAAGGGGCCTATCAGGGGAAGAGACCCAGTACTTC. This codes for CASSRGLSGEETQYF.

The rearrangement links TRBV2 to TRBJ2-5; 10 bases are a match to TRBD1. TRBJ2-7 explains the end of the DNA better; the J call may be wrong. This CDR3 region has 14 residues. Per the germline V gene, CDR1 is SNHLY and CDR2 is FYNNEI. CDR3 residues: CASSGTGGAHEQYF. In DNA, the CDR3 is TGTGCCAGCAGTGGGACAGGGGGTGCCCACGAGCAGTACTTC.

This chain connects TRBV9 to TRBJ2-3; 11 bases fit TRBD2. Germline V gives CDR1 SGDLS, CDR2 YYNGEE. This CDR3 comprises 17 residues. V was pared by 4 bases and J by 2 bases, with 9 bases of the junction left unmatched. The CDR3 nucleotides are TGTGCCAGCAGCCCTAGAACTAGCGGGAGATTCACAGATACGCAGTATTTT. This codes for CASSPRTSGRFTDTQYF.

This chain links TRBV4-1 with TRBJ1-4, with D tentatively TRBD1 (6 bases). V was cut by 5 bases and J by 5 bases, with 12 bases left in between. CDR3 length: 14 amino acids. Germline CDR1 reads MGHRA; CDR2 reads YSYEKL. CDR3 DNA: TGCGCCAGCAGCTCAGGACAGTCGAATGAAAAACTGTTTTTT. Translation gives CASSSGQSNEKLFF.

This CDR3 reads CASSQEGLAGGDEQYF. CDR3 DNA: TGCGCCAGCAGCCAAGAGGGACTAGCGGGTGGGGACGAGCAGTACTTC. The V gene is TRBV4-3, the J gene TRBJ2-7, with 12 bases matching TRBD2. This CDR3 region has 16 residues. Germline lookup yields CDR1 LGHNA and CDR2 YSLEER. Trimming took 0 bases from V and 5 from J; bases not matched to a gene: 5.

This sequence joins TRBV28 and TRBJ2-5, with D possibly matching TRBD1 (5 bases). CDR1 and CDR2 from the germline V gene are MDHEN and SYDVKM. The germline V and J ends were trimmed by 3 bases and 0 bases, with 14 bases remaining between them. There are 16 residues in the CDR3. The CDR3 loop is CASSFHPTEYQETQYF. The CDR3 DNA is TGTGCCAGCAGTTTCCACCCGACAGAGTACCAAGAGACCCAGTACTTC.

Notes on this clone: Its ends do not fully match the called genes, so a read error is possible. This chain uses TRBV27 with TRBJ1-5, with 7 bases identical to TRBD1. Germline values: CDR1 MNHEY, CDR2 SMNVEV (reference sequence). The CDR3 has 13 residues. CDR3 sequence: CATATGLNQPQNF. The CDR3 bases are TGTGCCACCGCGACAGGGTTGAATCAGCCCCAGAATTTT.

The chain has TRBV28 and TRBJ2-3, with 8 bases that match TRBD1. CDR3 length equals 14 residues. J was trimmed by 3 bases and V by 7 bases; bases with no gene match: 6. Germline V gene sequence: CDR1 MDHEN, CDR2 SYDVKM. The CDR3 here is CASIDRGGTDTQYF. The DNA for the CDR3 is TGTGCCAGCATTGACAGGGGCGGTACAGATACGCAGTATTTT. Full variable domain (outside the CDR3, taken from reference TRBV28 and TRBJ2-3): DVKVTQSSRYLVKRTGEKVFLECVQDMDHENMFWYRQDPGLGLRLIYFSYDVKMKEKGDIPEGYSVSREKKERFSLILESASTNQTSMYLCASIDRGGTDTQYFGPGTRLTVL.